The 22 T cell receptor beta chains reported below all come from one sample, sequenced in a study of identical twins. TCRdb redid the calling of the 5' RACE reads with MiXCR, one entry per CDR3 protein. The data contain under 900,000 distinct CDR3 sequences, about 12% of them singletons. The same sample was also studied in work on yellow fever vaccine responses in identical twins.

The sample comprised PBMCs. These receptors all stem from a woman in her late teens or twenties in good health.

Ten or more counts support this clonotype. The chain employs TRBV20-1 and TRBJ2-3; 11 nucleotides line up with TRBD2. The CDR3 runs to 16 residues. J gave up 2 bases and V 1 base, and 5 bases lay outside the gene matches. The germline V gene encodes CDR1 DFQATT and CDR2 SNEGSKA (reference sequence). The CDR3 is CSARAVAGGPTDTQYF. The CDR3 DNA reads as TGCAGTGCTAGAGCCGTAGCGGGGGGGCCCACAGATACGCAGTATTTT.

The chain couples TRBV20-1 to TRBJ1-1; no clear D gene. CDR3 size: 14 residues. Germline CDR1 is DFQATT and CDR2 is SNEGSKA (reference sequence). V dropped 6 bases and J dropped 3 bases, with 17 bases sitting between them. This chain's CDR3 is CSARKGPGDTEAFF. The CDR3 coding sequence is TGCAGTGCGAGAAAGGGCCCGGGCGACACTGAAGCTTTCTTT.

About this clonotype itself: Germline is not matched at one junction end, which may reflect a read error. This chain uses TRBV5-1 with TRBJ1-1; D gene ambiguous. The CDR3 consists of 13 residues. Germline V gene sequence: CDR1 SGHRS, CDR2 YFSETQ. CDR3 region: CASSLLWNAEAFF. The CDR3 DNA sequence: TGCGCCAGCAGCCTGCTGTGGAACGCTGAAGCTTTCTTT.

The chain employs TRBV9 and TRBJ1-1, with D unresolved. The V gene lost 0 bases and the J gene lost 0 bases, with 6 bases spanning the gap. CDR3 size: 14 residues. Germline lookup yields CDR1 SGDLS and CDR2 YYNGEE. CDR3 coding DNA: TGTGCCAGCAGCGTAGCAGCTCTGAACACTGAAGCTTTCTTT. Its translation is CASSVAALNTEAFF.

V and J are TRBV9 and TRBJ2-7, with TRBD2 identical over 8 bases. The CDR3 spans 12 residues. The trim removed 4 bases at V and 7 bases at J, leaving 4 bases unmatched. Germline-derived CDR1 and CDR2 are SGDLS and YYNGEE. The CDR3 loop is CASSPREGEQYF. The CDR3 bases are TGTGCCAGCAGCCCCCGGGAGGGAGAGCAGTACTTC.

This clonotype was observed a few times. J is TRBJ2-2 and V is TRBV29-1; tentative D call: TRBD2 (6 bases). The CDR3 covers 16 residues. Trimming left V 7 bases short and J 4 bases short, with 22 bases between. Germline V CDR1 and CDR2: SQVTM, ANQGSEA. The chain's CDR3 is CSGDRDCHYSTGELFF. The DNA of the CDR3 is TGCAGCGGTGACCGGGACTGCCATTACAGCACCGGGGAGCTGTTTTTT.

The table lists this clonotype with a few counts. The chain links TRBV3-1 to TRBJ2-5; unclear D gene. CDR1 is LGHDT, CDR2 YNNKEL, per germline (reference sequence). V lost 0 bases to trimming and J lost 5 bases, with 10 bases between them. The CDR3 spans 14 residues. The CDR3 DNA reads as TGTGCCAGCAGCCAAGATGATGGCCGGGAGACCCAGTACTTC. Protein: CASSQDDGRETQYF.

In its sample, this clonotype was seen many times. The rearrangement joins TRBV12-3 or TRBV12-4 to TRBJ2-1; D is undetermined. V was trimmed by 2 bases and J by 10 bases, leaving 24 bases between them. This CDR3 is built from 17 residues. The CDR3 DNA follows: TGTGCCAGCAGTTTATCCCCACCTTACGGTTTGATGAGGGAGCAGTTCTTC. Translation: CASSLSPPYGLMREQFF.

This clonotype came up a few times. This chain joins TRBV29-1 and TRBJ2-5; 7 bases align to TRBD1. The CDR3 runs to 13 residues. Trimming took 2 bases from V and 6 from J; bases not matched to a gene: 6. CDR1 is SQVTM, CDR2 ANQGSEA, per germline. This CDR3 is CSVESDRAKTQYF. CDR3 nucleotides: TGCAGCGTTGAATCAGACAGGGCAAAGACCCAGTACTTC. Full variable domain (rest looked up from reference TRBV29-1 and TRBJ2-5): SAVISQKPSRDICQRGTSLTIQCQVDSQVTMMFWYRQQPGQSLTLIATANQGSEATYESGFVIDKFPISRPNLTFSTLTVSNMSPEDSSIYLCSVESDRAKTQYFGPGTRLLVL.

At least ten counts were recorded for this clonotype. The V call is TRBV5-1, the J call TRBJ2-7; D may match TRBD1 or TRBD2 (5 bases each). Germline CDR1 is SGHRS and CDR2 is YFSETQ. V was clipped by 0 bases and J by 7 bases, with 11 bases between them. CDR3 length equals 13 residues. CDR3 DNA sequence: TGCGCCAGCAGCTTGGGCTTGGGGGATGAGCAGTACTTC. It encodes CASSLGLGDEQYF.

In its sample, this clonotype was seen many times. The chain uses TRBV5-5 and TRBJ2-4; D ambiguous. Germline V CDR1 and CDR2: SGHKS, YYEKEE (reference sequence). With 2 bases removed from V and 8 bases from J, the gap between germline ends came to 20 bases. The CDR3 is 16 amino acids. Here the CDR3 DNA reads TGTGCCAGCAGCTTAGCTACCGCCGTCGGTATGGACATTCAGTACTTC. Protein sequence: CASSLATAVGMDIQYF.

The CDR3 sequence is CASSTNPGGRGETQYF. CDR3 bases: TGTGCCAGCAGCACGAACCCGGGGGGGCGTGGAGAGACCCAGTACTTC. The V and J genes are TRBV9 and TRBJ2-5; 8 positions agree with TRBD2. This CDR3 region has 16 residues. The J segment lost 4 bases and the V segment lost 4 bases, leaving 12 bases of the junction unmatched. Germline values: CDR1 SGDLS, CDR2 YYNGEE.

The CDR3 is CSAPAGTGDFETQYF. The CDR3 nucleotides read TGCAGTGCCCCGGCGGGGACAGGGGATTTCGAGACCCAGTACTTC. The genes are TRBV20-1 and TRBJ2-5, with TRBD1 identical over 10 bases. Germline CDR1 reads DFQATT; CDR2 reads SNEGSKA (reference sequence). The J segment lost 5 bases and the V segment lost 6 bases, leaving 12 bases of the junction unmatched. CDR3 size: 15 residues.

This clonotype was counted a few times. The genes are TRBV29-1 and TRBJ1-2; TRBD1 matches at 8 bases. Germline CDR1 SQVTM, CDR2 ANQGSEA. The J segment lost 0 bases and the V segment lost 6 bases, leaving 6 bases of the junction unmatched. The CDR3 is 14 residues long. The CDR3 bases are TGCAGCGTGGGGACAGGCCCAGCTAACTATGGCTACACCTTC. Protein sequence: CSVGTGPANYGYTF.

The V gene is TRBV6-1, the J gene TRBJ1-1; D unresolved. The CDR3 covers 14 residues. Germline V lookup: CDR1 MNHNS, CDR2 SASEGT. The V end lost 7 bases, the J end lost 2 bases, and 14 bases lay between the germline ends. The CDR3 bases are TGTGCCAGCACCGGTTGGCCGGCCAACACTGAAGCTTTCTTT. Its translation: CASTGWPANTEAFF.

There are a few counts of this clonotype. The CDR3 here is CASSLAGWYEQYF. The CDR3 coding sequence is TGCGCCAGCAGCTTAGCGGGATGGTACGAGCAGTACTTC. The chain has TRBV5-1 and TRBJ2-7; 7 bases are a match to TRBD2. Germline V gene lookup returns CDR1 SGHRS and CDR2 YFSETQ. The CDR3 loop spans 13 amino acids. The trim removed 2 bases at V and 4 bases at J, leaving 3 bases unmatched.

The CDR3 DNA reads TGTGCCAGTAGTATCCGAGATACGCAGTATTTT. This translates into CASSIRDTQYF. V usage is TRBV19 and J usage is TRBJ2-3; no reliable D call. V was cut by 3 bases and J by 5 bases, with 3 bases left in between. Germline V CDR1 and CDR2: LNHDA, SQIVND (reference sequence). This CDR3 contains 11 residues. Based on the CDR3 plus reference TRBV19 and TRBJ2-3, the full variable domain is DGGITQSPKYLFRKEGQNVTLSCEQNLNHDAMYWYRQDPGQGLRLIYYSQIVNDFQKGDIAEGYSVSREKKESFPLTVTSAQKNPTAFYLCASSIRDTQYFGPGTRLTVL.

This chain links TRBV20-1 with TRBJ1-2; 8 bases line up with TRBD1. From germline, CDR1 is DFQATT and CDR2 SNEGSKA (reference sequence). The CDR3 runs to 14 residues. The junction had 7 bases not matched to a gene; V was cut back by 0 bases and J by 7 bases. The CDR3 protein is CSARDGPGTGGYTF. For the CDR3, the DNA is TGCAGTGCTAGAGATGGCCCCGGGACAGGTGGCTACACCTTC.

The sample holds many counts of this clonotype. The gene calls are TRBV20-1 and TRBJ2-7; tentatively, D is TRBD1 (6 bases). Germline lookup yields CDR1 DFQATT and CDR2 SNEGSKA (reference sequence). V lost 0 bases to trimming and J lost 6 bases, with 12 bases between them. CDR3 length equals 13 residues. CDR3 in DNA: TGCAGTGCTAGAGACTACAGGGTAGGCGAGCAGTACTTC. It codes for CSARDYRVGEQYF.

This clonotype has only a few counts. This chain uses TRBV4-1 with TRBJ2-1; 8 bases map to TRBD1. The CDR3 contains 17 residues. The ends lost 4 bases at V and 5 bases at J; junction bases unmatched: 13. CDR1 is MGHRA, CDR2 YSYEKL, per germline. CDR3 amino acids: CASSLPNPGTGDNEQFF. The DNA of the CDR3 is TGCGCCAGCAGCCTCCCTAACCCGGGGACAGGTGACAATGAGCAGTTCTTC.

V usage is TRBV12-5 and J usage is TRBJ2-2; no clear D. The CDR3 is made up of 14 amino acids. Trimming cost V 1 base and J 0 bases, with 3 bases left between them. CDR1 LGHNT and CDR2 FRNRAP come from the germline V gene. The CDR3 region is CASGLGTNTGELFF. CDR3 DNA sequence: TGTGCTAGTGGTTTGGGAACGAACACCGGGGAGCTGTTTTTT.

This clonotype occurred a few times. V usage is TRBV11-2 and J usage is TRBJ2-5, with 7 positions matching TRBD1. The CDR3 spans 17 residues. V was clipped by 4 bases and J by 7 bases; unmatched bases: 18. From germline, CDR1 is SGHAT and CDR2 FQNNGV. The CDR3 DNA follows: TGTGCCAGCAGCTCCCGCCAGAAGACAGGGACCGGGTTGACCCAGTACTTC. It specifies CASSSRQKTGTGLTQYF.